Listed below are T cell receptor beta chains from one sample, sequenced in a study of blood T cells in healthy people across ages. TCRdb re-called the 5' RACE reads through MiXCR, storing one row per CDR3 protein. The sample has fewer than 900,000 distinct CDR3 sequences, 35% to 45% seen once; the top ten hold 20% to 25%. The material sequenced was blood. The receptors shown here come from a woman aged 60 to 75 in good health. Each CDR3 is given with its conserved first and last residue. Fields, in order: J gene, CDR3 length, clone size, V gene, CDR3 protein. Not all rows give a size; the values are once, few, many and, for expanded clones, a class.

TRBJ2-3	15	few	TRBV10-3	CAISGGGGRTDTQYF
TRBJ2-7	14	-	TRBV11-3	CASSLYGDPGEQYF
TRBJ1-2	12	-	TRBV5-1	CASSLDQAGYTF
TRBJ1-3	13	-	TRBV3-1	CASSQGSGNTIYF
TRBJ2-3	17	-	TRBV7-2	CASGSPKVAGSTDTQYF
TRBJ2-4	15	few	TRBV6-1	CASSRTGEDKNIQYF
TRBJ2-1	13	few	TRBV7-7	CASSLVWGNEQFF
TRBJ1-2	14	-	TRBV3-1	CASSHPGLNYGYTF
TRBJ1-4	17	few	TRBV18	CASLKRIDPTENEKLFF
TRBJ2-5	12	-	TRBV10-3	CAIREGGAPQYF
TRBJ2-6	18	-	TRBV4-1	CASSQDWVGAGGANVLTF
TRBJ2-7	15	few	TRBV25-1	CASSDAGTSPYEQYF
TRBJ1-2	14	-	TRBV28	CASRPRLGGAGYTF
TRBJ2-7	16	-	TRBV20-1	CSARGPRGDSSYEQYF
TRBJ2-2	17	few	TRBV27	CATRRPGLAQNTGELFF
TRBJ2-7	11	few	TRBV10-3	CAISESGEQYF
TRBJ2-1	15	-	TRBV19	CATTNPAGGFNEQFF
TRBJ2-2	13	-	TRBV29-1	CSVEVGITGELFF
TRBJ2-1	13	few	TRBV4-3	CASSQDGPAGEFF
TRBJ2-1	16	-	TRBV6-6	CASSYATSGNPDEQFF
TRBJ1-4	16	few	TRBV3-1	CASSQGPAATNEKLFF
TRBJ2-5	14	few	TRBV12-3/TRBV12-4	CATRLAGTQETQYF
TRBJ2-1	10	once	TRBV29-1	CSVADNEQFF
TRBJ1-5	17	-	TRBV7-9	CASSWSGGGGSNQPQHF
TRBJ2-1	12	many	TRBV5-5	CASSLGGLEQFF
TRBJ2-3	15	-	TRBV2	CASSELGAGTDTQYF
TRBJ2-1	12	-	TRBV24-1	CATTGVWGEQFF
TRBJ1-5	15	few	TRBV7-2	CASSAGVPGNQPQHF
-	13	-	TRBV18	CASSPVGSCEQYF
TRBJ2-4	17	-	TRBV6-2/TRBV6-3	CASSPRMDRETKNIQYF
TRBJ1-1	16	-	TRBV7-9	CASSFFEQGANTEAFF
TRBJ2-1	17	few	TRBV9	CASSVAPPGSSYNEQFF
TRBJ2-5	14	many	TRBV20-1	CSARLAGDQETQYF
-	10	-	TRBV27	CASGANEQYF
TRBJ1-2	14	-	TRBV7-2	CASSPLRGGYGYTF
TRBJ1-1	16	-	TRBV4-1	CASSQERRSLNTEAFF
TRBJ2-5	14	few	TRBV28	CASSSTRQGDEQYF
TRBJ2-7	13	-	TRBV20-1	CSAGSGSRDEQYF
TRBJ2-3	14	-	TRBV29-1	CSVEGGPTTDTQYF
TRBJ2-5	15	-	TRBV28	CASSRTGTDQETQYF
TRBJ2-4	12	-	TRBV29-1	CSVDPGQNIQYF